This T cell receptor beta chain is from a study of T cell repertoires in cytomegalovirus infection. Study-wide background: Recently identified HLA-C-restricted CMV epitopes were used, and well-studied HLA-B-restricted CMV epitopes were used as well. Indicated by public TCR beta signatures were CMV infection and matching HLA type.

Using its own MiXCR run on the reads, TCRdb lists one record per CDR3 protein. Of hundreds of thousands of distinct CDR3 sequences detected, around a third appear once; the ten largest clones hold roughly a sixth. Study results and caveats: Of the TCR beta families, the public ones yielded a cumulative frequency that identified carriers of CMV plus the relevant HLA. Across the ex vivo response, the dominant clonotypes were HLA-C-restricted CMV-specific TCR beta clonotypes.

The CDR3 spans 18 residues. J lost 3 bases, V lost 5 bases, and 16 bases had no gene match. CDR1 is SEHNR and CDR2 is FQNEAQ in the germline V gene (reference sequence). This clonotype was detected only a few times. Its antigen remains unidentified. The sample in question was cultured PBMCs, obtained from culture after CMV antigen stimulation. The clonotype comes from a human donor in good health (CMV status not recorded). Some clones in this sample may be carry-over from other donors' samples. This chain connects TRBV7-9 to TRBJ2-7, with 10 nucleotides matching TRBD2. In nucleotides, the CDR3 is TGTGCCAGCAGCCCCGACCCCAGCGGGAGGGCCCTCGGCTACGAGCAGTACTTC. This codes for CASSPDPSGRALGYEQYF.